This T cell receptor beta chain is from a study of a mutant IDH1 vaccine in newly diagnosed glioma. A single count supports this clone. Its antigen is unknown. Deletions cut 0 bases from V and 3 bases from J, with 6 bases between. The germline gives CDR1 KGHSH, CDR2 LQKENI. CDR3 size: 13 residues. TCRdb's copy holds only in-frame clones and misses some; the assay was immunoSEQ multiplex PCR. The sample records about 53,000 clones, approximately 79% being singletons. As for time point: week 5, during vaccination. What each vaccine dose contained was 300 ug of mutant IDH1 20-mer peptide, accompanied by topical imiquimod.

This clonotype originated in a woman in her forties or fifties with glioma. Sequenced here: PBMCs, sampled from a glioma patient whose treatment included an IDH1 peptide vaccine. The chain recombines TRBV18 with TRBJ2-7; tentatively, D is TRBD2 (6 bases). CDR3: CASSPPGLYEQYF. The CDR3 DNA sequence: TGTGCCAGCTCACCACCGGGACTCTACGAGCAGTACTTC.